Shown below are 3 T cell receptor beta chains from a single sample sequenced in a study of T cells in Graves' hyperthyroidism and ophthalmopathy. Amplified regions were TCR beta CDR3 sequences from RNA transcripts. Primed by the HTBI set, a first-round RT-PCR was run on the TCR CDR3. TCRdb re-called the multiplex PCR reads through MiXCR, storing one row per CDR3 protein. In the table there are some 600,000 distinct CDR3 sequences, about 43% of which are singletons. Sequencing used peripheral blood or thyroid tissue (not recorded which). The source is a woman aged 18-29 years with Graves' hyperthyroidism.

There are many counts of this clonotype. This chain joins TRBV14 and TRBJ1-6; 7 bases agree with TRBD1. With V trimmed by 2 bases and J by 6 bases, 1 base remained unmatched. This CDR3 spans 14 amino acids. Germline CDR1 is SGHDN and CDR2 is FVKESK. DNA for the CDR3: TGTGCCAGCAGCCAATACAGGGGTAATTCACCCCTCCACTTT. Its translation: CASSQYRGNSPLHF.

The V and J genes are TRBV7-8 and TRBJ1-1; 7 bases match TRBD1. V trimming: 5 bases; J trimming: 7 bases; junction bases outside the gene matches: 13. The germline V gene encodes CDR1 SGHVS and CDR2 FQNEAQ. CDR3 length: 15 residues. The CDR3 nucleotides are TGTGCCAGCAGCCCCCCCACAGGGGTAGGGAGTGAAGCTTTCTTT. Amino acids: CASSPPTGVGSEAFF.

This clonotype was counted only a few times. A read error may account for a junction end that differs from germline. V is TRBV24-1 and J is TRBJ2-7; 7 bases match TRBD1. Germline-derived CDR1 and CDR2 are KGHDR and SFDVKD. The CDR3 has 13 amino acids. The CDR3 DNA is TGTGCCAGCAGTTTATCGAGGGGGCACGAGCAGTACTTC. Protein product: CASSLSRGHEQYF.